A selection of T cell receptor beta chains follows, all from one sample in a study of blood T cell repertoires in COVID-19. Some clones are missing from TCRdb's copy, which holds only in-frame ones; the method was immunoSEQ multiplex PCR. The repertoire has about 260,000 clones, over 80% of them found once; the top ten carry 1.5%. The sequenced sample was peripheral blood. These receptors were obtained from a woman in her 40s who had recovered from COVID-19. Each CDR3 is given with its conserved first and last residue. Fields, in order: V gene, clone size, J gene, D gene, CDR3 protein, CDR3 DNA. The D gene is left open where the match is weak. The listing skips clone size in some rows; elsewhere it reads once, few, many or a size class.

TRBV30	.	TRBJ2-3	TRBD1	CAWRRRDRRTDTQYF	TGTGCCTGGCGGCGCCGGGACAGGCGCACAGATACGCAGTATTTT
TRBV4-1	.	TRBJ1-1	.	CASSHPTANTEAFF	TGCGCCAGCAGCCACCCGACAGCGAACACTGAAGCTTTCTTT
TRBV9	.	TRBJ2-3	TRBD2	CASSVGFSGGDTQYF	TGTGCCAGCAGCGTAGGGTTCTCGGGGGGAGATACGCAGTATTTT
TRBV6-5	.	TRBJ2-2	TRBD1	CASRQQGASTGELFF	TGTGCCAGCAGACAACAGGGGGCGAGCACCGGGGAGCTGTTTTTT
TRBV18	once	TRBJ2-1	TRBD1	CASSLGTGVSYNEQFF	TGTGCCAGCTCGCTCGGGACAGGGGTCAGCTACAATGAGCAGTTCTTC
TRBV30	.	TRBJ1-2	.	CAWTITGHFGYGYTF	TGTGCCTGGACCATAACGGGACATTTTGGGTATGGCTACACCTTC
TRBV6-5	.	TRBJ2-7	.	CASRETLSSYEQYF	TGTGCCAGCAGGGAGACCCTAAGCTCCTACGAGCAGTACTTC
TRBV3-1/TRBV3-2	.	TRBJ2-1	TRBD1	CASSQGIGTAQFF	TGTGCCAGCAGCCAAGGAATAGGGACAGCGCAGTTCTTC
TRBV18	.	TRBJ2-2	TRBD1	CASSRTGENGELFF	TGTGCCAGCTCACGGACAGGGGAAAACGGGGAGCTGTTTTTT
TRBV14	.	TRBJ1-2	.	CASSQDLGFYGYTF	TGTGCCAGCAGCCAAGATCTGGGCTTTTATGGCTACACCTTC
TRBV18	.	TRBJ2-3	TRBD2	CASSREGVRDTQYF	TGTGCCAGCTCACGGGAGGGAGTAAGGGATACGCAGTATTTT
TRBV18	few	TRBJ2-7	TRBD1	CASSPQQGIQNEQYF	TGTGCCAGCTCACCACAACAGGGGATTCAGAACGAGCAGTACTTC
TRBV27	.	TRBJ2-7	.	CASSGSEGPSYEQYF	TGTGCCAGCAGTGGGAGTGAGGGCCCCTCCTACGAGCAGTACTTC
TRBV11-2	.	TRBJ2-1	TRBD1	CASSSGQGNEQFF	TGTGCCAGCAGCTCGGGACAGGGGAATGAGCAGTTCTTC
TRBV4-2	.	TRBJ2-1	.	CASSLETNEQFF	TGTGCCAGCAGCCTGGAGACTAATGAGCAGTTCTTC
TRBV19	.	TRBJ1-2	.	CASSIGQGGGYTF	TGTGCCAGTAGTATAGGCCAGGGCGGCGGCTACACCTTC
TRBV5-1	.	TRBJ2-3	.	CASTPVEGPDTQYF	TGCGCCAGCACCCCAGTGGAGGGGCCCGATACGCAGTATTTT
TRBV19	once	TRBJ1-3	TRBD1	CASSSRDRDGNTIYF	TGTGCCAGTAGTTCCCGGGACAGGGATGGAAACACCATATATTTT
TRBV18	.	TRBJ1-2	.	CASSPNGIRYGYTF	TGTGCCAGCTCACCAAACGGGATCCGTTATGGCTACACCTTC
TRBV7-2	.	TRBJ1-5	.	CASSLGGGAPGPQHF	TGTGCCAGCAGCCTGGGCGGGGGGGCCCCGGGGCCCCAGCATTTT
TRBV5-1	.	TRBJ1-2	TRBD1	CASGQGQGSYGYTF	TGCGCCAGCGGTCAAGGACAGGGGAGCTATGGCTACACCTTC
TRBV5-4	.	TRBJ2-1	TRBD2	CASSLGRAGGPSEQFF	TGTGCCAGCAGCTTGGGGCGAGCGGGGGGGCCGAGTGAGCAGTTCTTC
TRBV9	.	TRBJ2-5	.	CASSAGQTRETQYF	TGTGCCAGCAGCGCAGGACAGACCCGGGAGACCCAGTACTTC
TRBV9	.	TRBJ1-3	TRBD1	CASGPGTASGNTIYF	TGTGCCAGCGGTCCCGGGACAGCGTCTGGAAACACCATATATTTT
TRBV11-2	.	TRBJ1-1	.	CASSLVGGGTEAFF	TGTGCCAGCAGCTTAGTGGGGGGAGGGACTGAAGCTTTCTTT
TRBV5-5	few	TRBJ2-7	TRBD1	CASSPGQFKSYEQYF	TGTGCCAGCAGCCCGGGACAGTTTAAGTCCTACGAGCAGTACTTC
TRBV6-4	.	TRBJ2-3	TRBD2	CASSSRGGPDTQYF	TGTGCCAGCAGTAGCCGGGGGGGCCCGGATACGCAGTATTTT
TRBV6-5	.	TRBJ1-3	TRBD1	CASQGAAGTIYF	TGTGCCTCGCAGGGGGCGGCGGGCACCATATATTTT
TRBV5-1	.	TRBJ2-3	.	CASSLGDQGFPDTQYF	TGCGCCAGCAGCTTGGGTGACCAGGGGTTTCCAGATACGCAGTATTTT
TRBV27	once	TRBJ2-3	TRBD2	CASSSPLGGAAGGRKDTQYF	TGTGCCAGCAGTTCTCCCCTGGGGGGTGCAGCGGGGGGGCGGAAAGATACGCAGTATTTT
TRBV20-1	.	TRBJ2-3	TRBD2	CSASRVVAGDTDTQYF	TGCAGTGCTAGTCGGGTCGTAGCGGGGGACACAGATACGCAGTATTTT
TRBV2	.	TRBJ1-1	.	CASRGGLRGKAFF	TGTGCCAGCAGGGGTGGTTTACGGGGGAAAGCTTTCTTT